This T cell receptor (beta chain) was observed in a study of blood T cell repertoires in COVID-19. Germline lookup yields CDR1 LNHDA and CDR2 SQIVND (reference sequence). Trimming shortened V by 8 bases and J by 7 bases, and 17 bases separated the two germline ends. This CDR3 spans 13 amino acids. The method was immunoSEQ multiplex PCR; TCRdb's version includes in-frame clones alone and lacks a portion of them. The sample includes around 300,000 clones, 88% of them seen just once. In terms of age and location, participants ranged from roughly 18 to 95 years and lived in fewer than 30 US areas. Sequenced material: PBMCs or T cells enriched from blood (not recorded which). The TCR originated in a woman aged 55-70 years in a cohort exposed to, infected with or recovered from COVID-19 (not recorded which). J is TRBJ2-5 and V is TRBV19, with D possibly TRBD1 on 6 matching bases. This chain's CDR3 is CASSYDRSRTQYF. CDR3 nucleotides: TGTGCCAGTTCCTACGACAGGTCTCGGACCCAGTACTTC. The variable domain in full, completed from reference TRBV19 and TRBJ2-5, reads DGGITQSPKYLFRKEGQNVTLSCEQNLNHDAMYWYRQDPGQGLRLIYYSQIVNDFQKGDIAEGYSVSREKKESFPLTVTSAQKNPTAFYLCASSYDRSRTQYFGPGTRLLVL.